These 13 T cell receptor beta chains share one sample of origin, sequenced in a study of blood T cell repertoires in COVID-19. Sequencing used immunoSEQ multiplex PCR; TCRdb keeps in-frame clones, though not all of them. Altogether 200,000 or so clones are present, 80% to 85% being singletons, with the ten largest covering over 6.5%. Sequencing input: PBMCs or T cells enriched from blood (not recorded which). The source is a man aged 35-49 years who had recovered from COVID-19.

The chain couples TRBV28 to TRBJ1-2; a possible D gene is TRBD1 (6 bases). The CDR3 sequence is 14 residues long. Germline V gene data show CDR1 as MDHEN and CDR2 as SYDVKM. V lost 4 bases, J lost 7 bases, and 16 bases lay in between. The CDR3 reads CASSSSTQGAGYTF. In DNA, the CDR3 is TGTGCCAGCAGTTCATCAACACAGGGCGCTGGCTACACCTTC.

V usage is TRBV2 and J usage is TRBJ1-5; D call uncertain. The V gene lost 3 bases and the J gene lost 4 bases, with 10 bases spanning the gap. CDR3 length: 14 residues. Per germline, CDR1 SNHLY and CDR2 FYNNEI. CDR3: CASSDHFQNQPQHF. CDR3 DNA sequence: TGTGCCAGCAGTGACCATTTTCAGAATCAGCCCCAGCATTTT.

The rearrangement links TRBV25-1 to TRBJ2-7; unclear D gene. With 1 base removed from V and 2 bases from J, the gap between germline ends came to 15 bases. Germline assignment: CDR1 MGHDK and CDR2 SYGVNS. The CDR3 covers 16 residues. The CDR3 region is CASSESWQVNAYEQYF. DNA for the CDR3: TGTGCCAGCAGTGAATCTTGGCAGGTTAATGCCTACGAGCAGTACTTC.

The chain carries TRBV30 and TRBJ2-2, with a weak D call TRBD1 (6 bases). V was clipped by 3 bases and J by 7 bases, with 15 bases between them. The CDR3 has 14 amino acids. Germline CDR1 GTSNPN, CDR2 SVGIG (reference sequence). The CDR3 bases are TGTGCCTGGAGACCAGGACAGAGCTACGGGGAGCTGTTTTTT. Encoded protein: CAWRPGQSYGELFF. Looking up the rest from reference TRBV30 and TRBJ2-2 gives the full variable domain: SQTIHQWPATLVQPVGSPLSLECTVEGTSNPNLYWYRQAAGRGLQLLFYSVGIGQISSEVPQNLSASRPQDRQFILSSKKLLLSDSGFYLCAWRPGQSYGELFFGEGSRLTVL.

For the CDR3, the DNA is TGTGCCAGCAGTACTGCAGGATATGGGTATGGCTACACCTTC. It yields the protein CASSTAGYGYGYTF. The chain links TRBV6-2 or TRBV6-3 to TRBJ1-2; D is undetermined. The V end was cut by 5 bases, the J end by 5 bases, with 15 bases between. This CDR3 region has 14 residues. Per the germline V gene, CDR1 is MNHEY and CDR2 is SVGEGT.

The V and J genes are TRBV4-2 and TRBJ1-5, with D possibly TRBD1 on 6 matching bases. CDR3 size: 17 residues. Germline CDR1 reads LGHNA; CDR2 reads YNFKEQ. Trimming removed 0 bases from V and 4 bases from J, with 16 bases in between. CDR3 sequence reads: CASSQDPVGQGNQPQHF. The CDR3 DNA reads TGTGCCAGCAGCCAAGATCCGGTGGGGCAGGGGAATCAGCCCCAGCATTTT.

The gene calls are TRBV5-4 and TRBJ2-1, with 9 bases fitting TRBD2. The CDR3 covers 14 residues. Germline V lookup: CDR1 SGHNT, CDR2 YYREEE (reference sequence). The V segment lost 3 bases and the J segment 9 bases; nucleotides outside the gene matches: 7. DNA for the CDR3: TGTGCCAGCAGCTGGGATAGCGGGGGCCCTGAGCAGTTCTTC. This translates into CASSWDSGGPEQFF.

This chain connects TRBV23-1 to TRBJ1-6; TRBD1 might be the D (5 bases). TRBV23-1 has ORF status, its function being uncertain. Deletions cut 9 bases from V and 6 bases from J, with 21 bases between. The CDR3 spans 16 residues. The CDR3 loop is CASRLWGVRCNSPLHF. The CDR3 bases are TGCGCCAGTCGCTTATGGGGGGTTCGGTGTAATTCACCCCTCCACTTT.

Here the CDR3 DNA reads TGTGCCACCAGCAGAGGGGGAGGACAGGGTGGTGGCTACACCTTC. Translation gives CATSRGGGQGGGYTF. The chain employs TRBV15 and TRBJ1-2; 8 positions agree with TRBD1. Germline CDR1 and CDR2: LNHNV and YYDKDF (reference sequence). The CDR3 extends over 15 amino acids. Trimming removed 1 base from V and 7 bases from J; junction bases left unmatched: 8.

The gene calls are TRBV6-2 or TRBV6-3 and TRBJ2-1, with D maybe TRBD2 (7 bases). Germline V gene lookup returns CDR1 MNHEY and CDR2 SVGEGT. Trimming removed 2 bases from V and 5 bases from J, with 13 bases in between. The CDR3 length is 15 residues. DNA for the CDR3: TGTGCCAGCAGTTACGGGAGGGACACACACAATGAGCAGTTCTTC. Translation gives CASSYGRDTHNEQFF.

This chain links TRBV3-1 (or the pseudogene TRBV3-2) with TRBJ1-2, with 8 bases that match TRBD1. Germline values: CDR1 LGHDT, CDR2 YNNKEL (reference sequence). This CDR3 has 15 amino acids. V trimming: 2 bases; J trimming: 6 bases; junction bases outside the gene matches: 8. CDR3 nucleotide sequence: TGTGCCAGCAGCCAATACAGTAGGACAGGGAATGGCTACACCTTC. Amino acid sequence: CASSQYSRTGNGYTF.

The rearrangement links TRBV15 to TRBJ2-1; TRBD1 agrees at 7 bases. The V gene's germline CDR1 is LNHNV and CDR2 YYDKDF (reference sequence). The CDR3 spans 15 residues. Trimming cost V 1 base and J 5 bases; bases outside gene matches: 5. The CDR3 region has the DNA TGTGCCACCAGCAGAGCTAGGACAGGCCACAATGAGCAGTTCTTC. The encoded protein is CATSRARTGHNEQFF.

This chain uses TRBV5-4 with TRBJ1-2, with TRBD1 matching 8 bases. The trim removed 3 bases at V and 3 bases at J, leaving 7 bases unmatched. This CDR3 has 15 residues. CDR1 is SGHNT, CDR2 YYREEE, per germline (reference sequence). The CDR3 protein is CASSSQGVGDYGYTF. The DNA for the CDR3 is TGTGCCAGCAGCTCACAGGGGGTAGGGGACTATGGCTACACCTTC.